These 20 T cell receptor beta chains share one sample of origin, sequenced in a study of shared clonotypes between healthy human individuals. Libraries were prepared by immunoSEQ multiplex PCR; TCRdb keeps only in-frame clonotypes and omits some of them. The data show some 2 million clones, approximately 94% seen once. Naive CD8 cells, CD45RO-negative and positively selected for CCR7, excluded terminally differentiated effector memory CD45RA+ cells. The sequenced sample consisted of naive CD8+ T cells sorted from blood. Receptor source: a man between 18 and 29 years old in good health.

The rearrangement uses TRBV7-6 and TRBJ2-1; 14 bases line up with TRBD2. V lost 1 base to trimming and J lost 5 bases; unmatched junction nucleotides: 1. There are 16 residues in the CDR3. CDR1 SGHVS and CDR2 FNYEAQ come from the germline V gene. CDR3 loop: CASSLGLAGGNNEQFF. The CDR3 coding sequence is TGTGCCAGCAGCTTAGGACTAGCGGGAGGGAACAATGAGCAGTTCTTC.

The CDR3 reads CASSEDRLIGTGELFF. In DNA, the CDR3 is TGCGCCAGCAGTGAGGACAGACTCATAGGCACCGGGGAGCTGTTTTTT. This chain links TRBV10-1 with TRBJ2-2; tentatively, D is TRBD1 (5 bases). The V and J ends lost 2 bases and 4 bases respectively, with 14 bases between them. Germline V gene lookup returns CDR1 WNHNN and CDR2 SYGVQD (reference sequence). This CDR3 is 16 amino acids long.

The CDR3 is CAGGYGTQYF. The CDR3 nucleotides read TGTGCCGGGGGGTACGGGACCCAGTACTTC. V is TRBV30 and J is TRBJ2-5, with D perhaps TRBD2 (6 bases). The CDR3 has 10 amino acids. From germline, CDR1 is GTSNPN and CDR2 SVGIG (reference sequence). Trimming cost V 8 bases and J 7 bases, with 11 bases left between them.

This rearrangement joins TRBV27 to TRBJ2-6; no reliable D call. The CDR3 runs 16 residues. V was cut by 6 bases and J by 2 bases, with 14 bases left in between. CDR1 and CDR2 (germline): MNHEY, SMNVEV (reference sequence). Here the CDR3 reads CASSPLDPTGANVLTF. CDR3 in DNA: TGTGCCAGCAGCCCCCTTGACCCCACTGGGGCCAACGTCCTGACTTTC.

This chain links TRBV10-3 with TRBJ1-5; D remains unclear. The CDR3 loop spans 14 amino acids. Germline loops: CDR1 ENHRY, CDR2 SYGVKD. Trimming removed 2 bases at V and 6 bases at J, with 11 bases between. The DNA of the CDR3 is TGTGCCATCAGTGAGGCCCAGGCATCTCAGCCCCAGCATTTT. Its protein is CAISEAQASQPQHF.

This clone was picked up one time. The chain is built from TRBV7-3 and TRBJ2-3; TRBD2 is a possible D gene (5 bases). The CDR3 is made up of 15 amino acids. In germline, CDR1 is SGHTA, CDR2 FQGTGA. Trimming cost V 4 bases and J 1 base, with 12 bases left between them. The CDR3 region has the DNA TGTGCCAGCAGCTCAGTCGCGGGTGGCACAGATACGCAGTATTTT. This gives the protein CASSSVAGGTDTQYF.

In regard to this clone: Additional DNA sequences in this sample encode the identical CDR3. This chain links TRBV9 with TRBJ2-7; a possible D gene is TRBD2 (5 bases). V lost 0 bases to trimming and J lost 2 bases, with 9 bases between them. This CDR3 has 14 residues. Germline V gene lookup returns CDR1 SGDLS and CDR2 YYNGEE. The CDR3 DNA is TGTGCCAGCAGCGTAGACGGACTTGCCTACGAGCAGTACTTC. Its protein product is CASSVDGLAYEQYF.

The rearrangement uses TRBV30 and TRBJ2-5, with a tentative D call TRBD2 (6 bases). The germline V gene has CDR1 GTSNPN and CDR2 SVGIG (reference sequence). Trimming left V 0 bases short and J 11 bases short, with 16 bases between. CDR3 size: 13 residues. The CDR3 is CAWSVDGPREQYF. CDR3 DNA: TGTGCCTGGAGTGTTGACGGGCCTCGGGAGCAGTACTTC.

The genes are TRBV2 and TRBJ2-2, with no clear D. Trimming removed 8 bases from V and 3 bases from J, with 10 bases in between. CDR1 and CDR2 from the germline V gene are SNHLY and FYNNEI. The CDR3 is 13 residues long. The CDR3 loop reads CASDPDYTGELFF. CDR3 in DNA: TGTGCCAGCGATCCGGATTACACCGGGGAGCTGTTTTTT.

The DNA of the CDR3 is TGTGCCAGCACCAACTATCCCGATCCTGAGCAGTTCTTC. It specifies CASTNYPDPEQFF. The gene calls are TRBV7-9 and TRBJ2-1; no definite D call. Trimming removed 7 bases from V and 9 bases from J, with 16 bases in between. Germline V gene sequence: CDR1 SEHNR, CDR2 FQNEAQ (reference sequence). The CDR3 loop spans 13 amino acids.

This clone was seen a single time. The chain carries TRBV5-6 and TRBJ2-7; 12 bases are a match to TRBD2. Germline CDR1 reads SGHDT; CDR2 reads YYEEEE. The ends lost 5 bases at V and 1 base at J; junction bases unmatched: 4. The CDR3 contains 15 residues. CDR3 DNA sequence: TGTGCCAGCAGATTCGGACTAGCGGGATCCTACGAGCAGTACTTC. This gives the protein CASRFGLAGSYEQYF.

The CDR3 reads CASSRASPLHF. The CDR3 DNA follows: TGTGCCAGCTCGCGGGCTTCACCCCTCCACTTT. V gene TRBV11-3 combines with J gene TRBJ1-6; D not certain. The germline CDR1 and CDR2 sequences are SGHNT and YENEEA. The CDR3 sequence is 11 residues long. The V end lost 8 bases, the J end lost 9 bases, and 8 bases lay between the germline ends.

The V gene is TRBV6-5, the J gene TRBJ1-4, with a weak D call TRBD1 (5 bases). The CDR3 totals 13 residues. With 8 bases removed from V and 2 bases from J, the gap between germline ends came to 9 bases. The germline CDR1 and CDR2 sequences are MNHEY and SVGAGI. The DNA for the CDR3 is TGTGCCAGCTGGGGCCCTACTAATGAAAAACTGTTTTTT. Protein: CASWGPTNEKLFF.

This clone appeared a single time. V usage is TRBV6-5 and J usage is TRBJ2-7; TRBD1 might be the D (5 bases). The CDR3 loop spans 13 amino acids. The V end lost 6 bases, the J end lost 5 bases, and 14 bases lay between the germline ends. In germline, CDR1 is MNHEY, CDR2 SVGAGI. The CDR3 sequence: CASSPHLGDEQYF. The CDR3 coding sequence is TGTGCCAGCAGCCCCCACCTAGGGGACGAGCAGTACTTC.

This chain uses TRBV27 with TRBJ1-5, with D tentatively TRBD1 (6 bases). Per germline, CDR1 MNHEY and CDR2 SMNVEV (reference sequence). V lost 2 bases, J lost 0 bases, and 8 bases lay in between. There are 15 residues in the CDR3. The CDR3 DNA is TGTGCCAGCAGTTTAGGGGGGCCTAGCAATCAGCCCCAGCATTTT. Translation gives CASSLGGPSNQPQHF.

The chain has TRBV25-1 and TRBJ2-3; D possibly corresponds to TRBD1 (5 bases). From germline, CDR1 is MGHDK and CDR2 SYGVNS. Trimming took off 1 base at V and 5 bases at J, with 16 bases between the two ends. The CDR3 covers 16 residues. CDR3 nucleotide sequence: TGTGCCAGCAGTGAATGGTTAGCAGGGTTCGGAGATACGCAGTATTTT. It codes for CASSEWLAGFGDTQYF.

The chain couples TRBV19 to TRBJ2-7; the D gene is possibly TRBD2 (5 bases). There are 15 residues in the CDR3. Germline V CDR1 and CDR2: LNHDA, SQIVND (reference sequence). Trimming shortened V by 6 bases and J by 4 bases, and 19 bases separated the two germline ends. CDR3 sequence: CASRMAGGPVYEQYF. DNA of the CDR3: TGTGCCAGTAGGATGGCCGGAGGCCCCGTGTACGAGCAGTACTTC. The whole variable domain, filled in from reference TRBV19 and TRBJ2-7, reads DGGITQSPKYLFRKEGQNVTLSCEQNLNHDAMYWYRQDPGQGLRLIYYSQIVNDFQKGDIAEGYSVSREKKESFPLTVTSAQKNPTAFYLCASRMAGGPVYEQYFGPGTRLTVT.

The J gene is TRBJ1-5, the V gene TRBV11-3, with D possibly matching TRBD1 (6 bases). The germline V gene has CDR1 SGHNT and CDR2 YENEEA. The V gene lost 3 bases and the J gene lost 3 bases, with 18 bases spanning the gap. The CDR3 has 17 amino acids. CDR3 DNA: TGTGCCAGCAGCTTCCCACAGGGCTCTAGGAACAATCAGCCCCAGCATTTT. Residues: CASSFPQGSRNNQPQHF.

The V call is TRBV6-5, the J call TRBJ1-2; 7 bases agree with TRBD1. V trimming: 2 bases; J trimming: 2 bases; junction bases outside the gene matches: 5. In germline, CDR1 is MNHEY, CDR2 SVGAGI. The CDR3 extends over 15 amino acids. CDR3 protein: CASSYTRQGNYGYTF. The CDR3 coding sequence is TGTGCCAGCAGTTACACACGACAGGGCAACTATGGCTACACCTTC.

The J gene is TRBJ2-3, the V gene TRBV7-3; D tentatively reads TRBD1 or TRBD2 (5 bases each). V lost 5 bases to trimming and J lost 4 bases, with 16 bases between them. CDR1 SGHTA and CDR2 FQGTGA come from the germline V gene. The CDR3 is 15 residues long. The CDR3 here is CASSPGTGGADTQYF. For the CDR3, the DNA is TGTGCCAGCAGCCCCGGGACGGGCGGTGCAGATACGCAGTATTTT.